The rows below give T cell receptor beta chains drawn from one sample of a study of shared clonotypes between healthy human individuals. The protocol was immunoSEQ multiplex PCR, while the TCRdb copy is restricted to in-frame clones and leaves out a portion. This sample has more than 1 million clones, with 75% to 80% found just once. The specimen was memory CD4+ T cells from PBMCs. The receptor source for this set is a young man in good health. Some clones in this sample may be carry-over from other donors' samples. Both conserved end residues are part of each CDR3. The order of the fields is D gene, J gene, V gene, clone size, CDR3 protein, CDR3 DNA. D genes are given only for firm matches. Clone size is given for some rows only: seen once, a few or many times, or a class if the clone is expanded.

>NA|TRBJ1-1|TRBV28|NA
CASSSPWGTANTEAFF
TGTGCCAGCAGTTCCCCTTGGGGGACGGCGAACACTGAAGCTTTCTTT
>NA|TRBJ2-3|TRBV5-4|NA
CASSLRSLADTQYF
TGTGCCAGCAGCCTCAGGAGTCTCGCAGATACGCAGTATTTT
>NA|TRBJ1-2|TRBV5-8|NA
CASSLARGGSYGYTF
TGTGCCAGCAGCTTGGCCCGGGGGGGATCCTATGGCTACACCTTC
>NA|TRBJ2-1|TRBV18|once
CASSRTEGRNNEQFF
TGTGCCAGCTCACGAACAGAGGGGAGGAACAATGAGCAGTTCTTC
>NA|TRBJ2-7|TRBV4-1|NA
CASSQGGGGSSYEQYF
TGCGCCAGCAGCCAAGGGGGAGGGGGGTCGTCCTACGAGCAGTACTTC
>NA|TRBJ1-5|TRBV28|NA
CASSSPSPGQPQHF
TGTGCCAGCAGTTCTCCCTCTCCGGGTCAGCCCCAGCATTTT
>TRBD2|TRBJ2-2|TRBV11-2|NA
CASSKTRGAGELFF
TGTGCCAGCAGTAAAACACGGGGGGCCGGGGAGCTGTTTTTT
>NA|TRBJ2-5|TRBV7-9|NA
CASTSAGVAGETQYF
TGTGCCAGCACCTCGGCAGGGGTTGCGGGAGAGACCCAGTACTTC
>TRBD1|TRBJ1-2|TRBV18|NA
CASSLSGTGGNYGYTF
TGTGCCAGCTCACTATCCGGGACAGGGGGGAACTATGGCTACACCTTC
>TRBD2|TRBJ2-7|TRBV19|NA
CASRASGSTYEQYF
TGTGCCAGTAGGGCTAGCGGATCCACCTACGAGCAGTACTTC
>TRBD1|TRBJ1-2|TRBV19|NA
CASERQGASGYTF
TGTGCCAGCGAGAGACAGGGGGCGAGTGGCTACACCTTC
>TRBD1|TRBJ1-1|TRBV19|NA
CASRQGENTEAFF
TGTGCCAGTAGGCAGGGGGAGAACACTGAAGCTTTCTTT
>NA|TRBJ1-1|TRBV19|NA
CASSMWRGGGNTEAFF
TGTGCCAGTAGTATGTGGAGGGGCGGTGGGAACACTGAAGCTTTCTTT
>NA|TRBJ1-1|TRBV11-3|NA
CASSLNSGVEAFF
TGTGCCAGCAGCTTAAATTCAGGGGTGGAAGCTTTCTTT
>NA|TRBJ1-4|TRBV5-1|NA
CVSSSQGRDKKLFF
TGCGTCAGCAGCTCACAGGGTCGGGATAAAAAACTGTTTTTT
>NA|TRBJ1-1|TRBV29-1|few
CSVSKGNTEAFF
TGCAGCGTCTCTAAAGGAAACACTGAAGCTTTCTTT